This TCR beta chain was sequenced during a study of CD8 T cells in ankylosing spondylitis. From the 5' RACE reads, TCRdb called clonotypes with MiXCR, one entry per CDR3 protein. Here the sample spans roughly 700,000 distinct CDR3 sequences, around 19% being singletons. Findings and caveats of the study: There was a TCR beta motif, made of 7 or 8 highly homologous variants, that appeared characteristic of ankylosing spondylitis blood. In peripheral blood, disease-linked CD8+ clones occurred at relatively low frequencies.

This clonotype was counted ten times or more. Its antigen is still unknown. What was sequenced was blood, either unsorted or a sorted T cell fraction (not recorded which). The source is a male donor with ankylosing spondylitis.

The CDR3 sequence is CASGSGQKGNQPQHF. The CDR3 bases are TGTGCCAGCGGATCGGGACAGAAAGGGAATCAGCCCCAGCATTTT. The chain combines TRBV12-3 or TRBV12-4 with TRBJ1-5; 7 nucleotides align to TRBD1. V was pared by 8 bases and J by 4 bases, with 11 bases of the junction left unmatched. The CDR3 runs 15 residues.